Listed below are T cell receptor beta chains from one sample, sequenced in a study of blood T cell repertoires in COVID-19. Sequencing used immunoSEQ multiplex PCR; TCRdb keeps in-frame clones, though not all of them. The sample yields 200,000 to 250,000 clones, approximately 85% seen once. Material: peripheral blood. The receptors were gathered from a woman in her 70s with COVID-19, enrolled during active disease. Both conserved end residues are part of each CDR3. The order of the fields is clone size, D gene, V gene, CDR3 length, J gene, CDR3 DNA, CDR3 protein. D genes are given only for firm matches. Rows may omit the clone size; those that give it use once, few, many or a size class.

>-|-|TRBV25-1|14|TRBJ1-1
TGTGCCAGCAGTGACGGGGGAAGAAACACTGAAGCTTTCTTT
CASSDGGRNTEAFF
>-|-|TRBV6-6|14|TRBJ2-4
TGTGCCAGCAGTTACGGGGGGGCCAAAAACATTCAGTACTTC
CASSYGGAKNIQYF
>few|TRBD1|TRBV24-1|13|TRBJ1-1
TGTGCCACCAGTCGTACAGGGGACACTGAAGCTTTCTTT
CATSRTGDTEAFF
>-|-|TRBV27|14|TRBJ1-5
TGTGCCAGCAGGGGAGCCTTCCCTTGGGAGCCCCAGCATTTT
CASRGAFPWEPQHF
>-|-|TRBV5-6|13|TRBJ1-2
TGTGCCAGCAGCTTGGTCCATTCCTATGGCTACACCTTC
CASSLVHSYGYTF
>-|TRBD2|TRBV7-2|15|TRBJ2-5
TGTGCCAGCAGACAACTAGCGGGATTCCAAGAGACCCAGTACTTC
CASRQLAGFQETQYF
>-|-|TRBV5-1|15|TRBJ2-2
TGCGCCAGCAGCGACCTGGGGGGTAACACCGGGGAGCTGTTTTTT
CASSDLGGNTGELFF
>-|TRBD2|TRBV20-1|15|TRBJ2-1
TGCAGTGCTAGTCAGACTAGCGGGGCTTACAATGAGCAGTTCTTC
CSASQTSGAYNEQFF
>-|TRBD1|TRBV18|20|TRBJ2-6
TGTGCCAGCTCACCCATCCCACTGCAGGGGGCCCCCTCTGGGGCCAACGTCCTGACTTTC
CASSPIPLQGAPSGANVLTF
>-|-|TRBV19|14|TRBJ1-1
TGTGCCAGTAGTATATGGGGGCGTAACACTGAAGCTTTCTTT
CASSIWGRNTEAFF
>-|-|TRBV23-1|15|TRBJ2-7
TGCGCCACCCCCTGCGATGAACAGGGACAATACGAGCAGTACTTC
CATPCDEQGQYEQYF
>-|TRBD2|TRBV30|14|TRBJ2-7
TGTGCCTGGAGCCCCGGGACTAGCTCGTACGAGCAGTACTTC
CAWSPGTSSYEQYF
>-|TRBD1|TRBV11-3|17|TRBJ2-7
TGTGCCAGCAGCTTATCGGGCCAGGGGGCCCAGTACTACGAGCAGTACTTC
CASSLSGQGAQYYEQYF
>-|TRBD1|TRBV11-2|14|TRBJ2-5
TGTGCCAGCAGCCCGACAGGGGGCCAAGAGACCCAGTACTTC
CASSPTGGQETQYF
>-|-|TRBV7-2|15|TRBJ2-3
TGTGCCAGCAGCTTAGCAGGACTATCAACAGATACGCAGTATTTT
CASSLAGLSTDTQYF
>few|-|TRBV7-9|15|TRBJ1-4
TGTGCCAGCAGCGGATTACAGGGCTTCGGGGAAAAACTGTTTTTT
CASSGLQGFGEKLFF
>-|-|TRBV3-1/TRBV3-2|15|TRBJ1-5
TGTGCCAGCAGCCAAGAATGGGGGGGCAATCAGCCCCAGCATTTT
CASSQEWGGNQPQHF
>-|-|TRBV7-2|14|TRBJ2-1
TGTGCCAGCACCGAAGGATACAGGTACAATGAGCAGTTCTTC
CASTEGYRYNEQFF
>-|TRBD2|TRBV19|18|TRBJ2-3
TGTGCCAGTAGTATCGGACTAGCGAGGGGATGGGGCACAGATACGCAGTATTTT
CASSIGLARGWGTDTQYF
>-|TRBD1|TRBV27|14|TRBJ1-2
TGTGCCAGCAGTTTCAGGACAGGGGCGGGAGGCTACACCTTC
CASSFRTGAGGYTF
>-|-|TRBV5-4|13|TRBJ1-1
TGTGCCAGCAGCTTGCAGGGGCGGACTGAAGCTTTCTTT
CASSLQGRTEAFF
>-|TRBD1|TRBV6-5|13|TRBJ1-5
TGTGCCAGCAGTTCAGGGGGCAGGCAGCCCCAGCATTTT
CASSSGGRQPQHF
>-|TRBD1|TRBV7-6|16|TRBJ1-1
TGTGCCAGCAGCCTCCGGGACAGGGGAAAGAACACTGAAGCTTTCTTT
CASSLRDRGKNTEAFF
>once|TRBD2|TRBV13|18|TRBJ2-3
TGTGCCAGCAGCTTAGTGGCTAGCGGGGGGGCCTGGACAGATACGCAGTATTTT
CASSLVASGGAWTDTQYF
>-|TRBD1|TRBV5-1|18|TRBJ2-7
TGCGCCAGCAGTATGGGACAGGGGCAACCGACCAACCCCTACGAGCAGTACTTC
CASSMGQGQPTNPYEQYF
>few|TRBD2|TRBV19|16|TRBJ2-3
TGTGCCAGTAGTAGGGGGACTAGCGGGGGGACAGATACGCAGTATTTT
CASSRGTSGGTDTQYF
>few|-|TRBV5-1|13|TRBJ2-7
TGCGCCAGCAGCTTTCAGCAGGGAAACGAGCAGTACTTC
CASSFQQGNEQYF
>-|-|TRBV27|15|TRBJ2-6
TGTGCCAGCAGACCCGGGGGAACCGGGGCCAACGTCCTGACTTTC
CASRPGGTGANVLTF
>-|TRBD1|TRBV19|18|TRBJ2-6
TGTGCCAGTAGGATCTCCGGGACAGGGAACGCTGGGGCCAACGTCCTGACTTTC
CASRISGTGNAGANVLTF
>-|TRBD1|TRBV7-9|17|TRBJ1-1
TGTGCCAGCAGGTTTGGATTACGACAGGGGGTAAACACTGAAGCTTTCTTT
CASRFGLRQGVNTEAFF
>-|TRBD2|TRBV11-2|16|TRBJ2-1
TGTGCCAGCAGAAGACTAGCGGGGGAAATATACAATGAGCAGTTCTTC
CASRRLAGEIYNEQFF
>-|-|TRBV28|14|TRBJ1-5
TGTGCCAGCAGTTTTTCCTATGGCAATCAGCCCCAGCATTTT
CASSFSYGNQPQHF
>-|-|TRBV9|15|TRBJ2-2
TGTGCCAGCAGCGTAACATATATACACAGCGGGGAGCTGTTTTTT
CASSVTYIHSGELFF
>-|TRBD1|TRBV14|16|TRBJ1-2
TGTGCCAGCAGACTGTCACGGACAGGGGGCTTAGGTGGCTACACCTTC
CASRLSRTGGLGGYTF
>few|-|TRBV30|14|TRBJ2-5
TGTGCCTGGAAATGGGGGCGCGGGCGAGAGACCCAGTACTTC
CAWKWGRGRETQYF
>-|-|TRBV5-1|14|TRBJ1-4
TGCGCCAGCAGCGCCCAGGGTGATAGTGAAAAACTGTTTTTT
CASSAQGDSEKLFF
>-|TRBD2|TRBV7-3|16|TRBJ2-3
TGTGCCAGCAGCTCTCTAGCGGGGACTAGCACAGATACGCAGTATTTT
CASSSLAGTSTDTQYF
>once|-|TRBV7-6|19|TRBJ2-3
TGTGCCAGCAGCTTAGTACCAGGAGCGAGGGGGGGAGCGGGTGATACGCAGTATTTT
CASSLVPGARGGAGDTQYF
>-|-|TRBV9|14|TRBJ2-7
TGTGCCAGCAGCGTAAGAACCTACTCCTACGAGCAGTACTTC
CASSVRTYSYEQYF
>-|-|TRBV7-2|15|TRBJ1-1
TGTGCCAGCAGCTTAAACGGGGGTATGAACACTGAAGCTTTCTTT
CASSLNGGMNTEAFF
>-|-|TRBV30|16|TRBJ2-2
TGTGCCTGGAGAGCTTTCCGGGTTGCGAACACCGGGGAGCTGTTTTTT
CAWRAFRVANTGELFF
>once|-|TRBV5-5|13|TRBJ2-7
TGTGCCAGCAGCCCTGACAGTCTCGGCGAGCAGTACTTC
CASSPDSLGEQYF
>-|TRBD2|TRBV7-3|13|TRBJ2-5
TGTGCCAGCAGCCTAGCGGGGACAGAGACCCAGTACTTC
CASSLAGTETQYF
>-|TRBD1|TRBV6-4|18|TRBJ2-1
TGTGCCAGCAGTGTCCAACCCGCGGGACAGGGAACTTACAATGAGCAGTTCTTC
CASSVQPAGQGTYNEQFF
>-|TRBD2|TRBV19|14|TRBJ2-3
TGTGCCAGTAGTATGGGCGGGGGGACAGATACGCAGTATTTT
CASSMGGGTDTQYF
>-|-|TRBV11-3|13|TRBJ2-2
TGTGCCAGCAGCTTAGAGGGCATCGGGGAGCTGTTTTTT
CASSLEGIGELFF
>few|TRBD1|TRBV20-1|14|TRBJ2-7
TGCAGTGCTAGTGGACCGGGACAGCCCTACGAGCAGTACTTC
CSASGPGQPYEQYF
>-|-|TRBV6-5|13|TRBJ1-2
TGTGCCAGCACCCCGGGACTGAGGTATGGCTACACCTTC
CASTPGLRYGYTF
>-|TRBD2|TRBV6-2/TRBV6-3|18|TRBJ2-2
TGTGCCAGCAGTCTTCCCTCCCGGGGGGGCTTTGACACCGGGGAGCTGTTTTTT
CASSLPSRGGFDTGELFF
>-|TRBD1|TRBV5-4|15|TRBJ2-5
TGTGCCAGCAGCTCCCGGGACAGATTACAAGAGACCCAGTACTTC
CASSSRDRLQETQYF
>-|TRBD1|TRBV19|13|TRBJ1-1
TGTGCCAGTAGCCGATGGGACAGCACTGAAGCTTTCTTT
CASSRWDSTEAFF
>-|TRBD2|TRBV4-2|16|TRBJ2-3
TGTGCCAGCAGCCAAGATTTCCGGACTAGAACAGATACGCAGTATTTT
CASSQDFRTRTDTQYF
>-|-|TRBV19|15|TRBJ1-2
TGTGCCAGTAGTCCCCAAAGGGCGGGGACGGGTGGCTACACCTTC
CASSPQRAGTGGYTF
>-|-|TRBV28|16|TRBJ2-2
TGTGCCAGCAGTTTCCATGGGGAGGTTAACACCGGGGAGCTGTTTTTT
CASSFHGEVNTGELFF
>-|-|TRBV19|11|TRBJ1-4
TGTGCCACCTACTATGGCGTAAAACTGTTTTTT
CATYYGVKLFF